These 23 T cell receptor beta chains share one sample of origin, sequenced in a study of blood T cell repertoires in COVID-19. Libraries were prepared by immunoSEQ multiplex PCR; TCRdb keeps only in-frame clonotypes and omits some of them. The sample records roughly 90,000 clones, roughly 89% being singletons. Sequenced input: peripheral blood. These receptors came from a woman older than 75 with active COVID-19.

The chain is built from TRBV6-2 or TRBV6-3 and TRBJ2-5; weak D call: TRBD2 (5 bases). The germline V and J ends were trimmed by 2 bases and 1 base, with 11 bases remaining between them. Germline lookup yields CDR1 MNHEY and CDR2 SVGEGT. There are 15 residues in the CDR3. The DNA of the CDR3 is TGTGCCAGCAGTTACCGCTGGGAGTTCCAAGAGACCCAGTACTTC. This codes for CASSYRWEFQETQYF.

This chain uses TRBV9 with TRBJ1-1; TRBD1 matches 7 bases. CDR1 and CDR2 from the germline V gene are SGDLS and YYNGEE. This CDR3 spans 14 amino acids. With V trimmed by 7 bases and J by 5 bases, 11 bases remained unmatched. The CDR3 sequence is CASAREGAGTEAFF. The CDR3 nucleotides read TGTGCCAGCGCCAGAGAGGGGGCAGGAACTGAAGCTTTCTTT.

This chain links TRBV30 with TRBJ1-5, with D maybe TRBD1 (6 bases). Germline assignment: CDR1 GTSNPN and CDR2 SVGIG (reference sequence). Between the trimmed V and J ends, which lost 0 bases and 6 bases, there was a span of 9 bases. There are 13 residues in the CDR3. CDR3 sequence reads: CAWSVRGTQPQHF. In DNA form, the CDR3 reads TGTGCCTGGAGTGTCAGGGGTACTCAGCCCCAGCATTTT.

The rearrangement joins TRBV5-6 to TRBJ1-4, with TRBD1 identical over 9 bases. The CDR3 has 15 residues. In germline, CDR1 is SGHDT, CDR2 YYEEEE. The junction had 5 bases not matched to a gene; V was cut back by 4 bases and J by 4 bases. The CDR3 region has the DNA TGTGCCAGCAGCCCGGGGACAGGGAGTAATGAAAAACTGTTTTTT. It is translated as CASSPGTGSNEKLFF.

In its sample, this clone was seen a few times. This chain uses TRBV3-1 (or the pseudogene TRBV3-2) with TRBJ1-2, with D possibly matching TRBD1 (6 bases). V shed 3 bases and J shed 2 bases, with 7 bases lying between them. Germline V gene lookup returns CDR1 LGHDT and CDR2 YNNKEL (reference sequence). This CDR3 spans 13 amino acids. The CDR3 coding sequence is TGTGCCAGCAGCCAGCAGGGGAACTATGGCTACACCTTC. Its translation: CASSQQGNYGYTF.

The chain employs TRBV19 and TRBJ2-1; D gene unclear. CDR1 and CDR2 from the germline V gene are LNHDA and SQIVND (reference sequence). Trimming removed 7 bases at V and 4 bases at J, with 17 bases between. There are 15 residues in the CDR3. Here the CDR3 reads CASKDVGPQYNEQFF. The CDR3 DNA follows: TGTGCCAGTAAGGATGTTGGGCCACAATACAATGAGCAGTTCTTC.

The rearrangement uses TRBV10-3 and TRBJ2-7; D possibly corresponds to TRBD1 (6 bases). The CDR3 loop spans 15 amino acids. Germline-derived CDR1 and CDR2 are ENHRY and SYGVKD. The germline V and J ends were trimmed by 7 bases and 0 bases, with 16 bases remaining between them. The CDR3: CAINPGSGASYEQYF. Written as DNA, the CDR3 is TGTGCCATCAATCCCGGGTCAGGGGCCTCCTACGAGCAGTACTTC.

The CDR3 bases are TGTGCCAGCAGCTTAGTTGCTACGGGGGAGGGAGAGACCCAGTACTTC. Translation gives CASSLVATGEGETQYF. This chain joins TRBV7-2 and TRBJ2-5; the match to TRBD2 covers 7 bases. The germline gives CDR1 SGHTA, CDR2 FQGNSA. V was pared by 1 base and J by 4 bases, with 9 bases of the junction left unmatched. The CDR3 spans 16 residues.

The DNA of the CDR3 is TGTGCCAGCAGCCAGGGGCAGGGGGTGACCGGGTCCAATGAGCAGTTCTTC. This encodes CASSQGQGVTGSNEQFF. The V and J genes are TRBV4-2 and TRBJ2-1, with 7 bases matching TRBD1. The CDR3 contains 17 residues. Germline assignment: CDR1 LGHNA and CDR2 YNFKEQ. After removal of 3 bases from V and 6 bases from J, the junction contained 14 bases not matched to a gene.

This clone appeared once. This chain uses TRBV23-1 with TRBJ2-6, with D perhaps matching TRBD1 (6 bases). TRBV23-1 is an ORF for which the function is uncertain. The CDR3 contains 20 residues. The germline V and J ends were trimmed by 4 bases and 2 bases, with 24 bases remaining between them. Written as DNA, the CDR3 is TGCGCCAGCAGTCCGGAACCATCCGGGACAACGGGCCCTGGGGCCAACGTCCTGACTTTC. Residues: CASSPEPSGTTGPGANVLTF.

The chain couples TRBV30 to TRBJ2-1; 14 bases agree with TRBD2. CDR1 and CDR2 from the germline V gene are GTSNPN and SVGIG (reference sequence). This CDR3 spans 16 amino acids. J gave up 10 bases and V 0 bases, and 8 bases lay outside the gene matches. The CDR3 sequence: CAWSVPGTSGSREQFF. As DNA, the CDR3 is TGTGCCTGGAGTGTACCAGGGACTAGCGGGAGCCGGGAGCAGTTCTTC.

This chain connects TRBV3-1 (or the pseudogene TRBV3-2) to TRBJ1-2; D is ambiguous. CDR1 LGHDT and CDR2 YNNKEL come from the germline V gene (reference sequence). The CDR3 spans 11 residues. V was pared by 7 bases and J by 5 bases, with 8 bases between. The CDR3 DNA follows: TGTGCCAGCAAAGGAGGGTATGGCTACACCTTC. Translation: CASKGGYGYTF.

This chain joins TRBV4-2 and TRBJ2-7; D possibly corresponds to TRBD2 (5 bases). The CDR3 length is 18 residues. Germline loops: CDR1 LGHNA, CDR2 YNFKEQ. V shed 0 bases and J shed 3 bases, with 21 bases lying between them. In DNA form, the CDR3 reads TGTGCCAGCAGCCAAGATTCCCCGTCTAGAGAGGGAAGCTACGAGCAGTACTTC. It translates to CASSQDSPSREGSYEQYF.

The rearrangement links TRBV10-3 to TRBJ2-1; tentative D call: TRBD2 (7 bases). Germline V gene lookup returns CDR1 ENHRY and CDR2 SYGVKD. The CDR3 loop spans 14 amino acids. V was pared by 7 bases and J by 12 bases, with 22 bases between. The CDR3, as DNA: TGTGCCATCATGCCCGGCGGGGGCGGAAGTGCGCAGTTCTTC. Translating it yields CAIMPGGGGSAQFF.

This chain connects TRBV6-2 or TRBV6-3 to TRBJ2-7; maybe TRBD2 (6 bases). This CDR3 spans 13 amino acids. V gave up 2 bases and J gave up 7 bases, with 12 bases separating them. CDR1 and CDR2 from the germline V gene are MNHEY and SVGEGT. DNA of the CDR3: TGTGCCAGCAGTTACCCGGGACTGCGAGAGCAGTACTTC. This gives the protein CASSYPGLREQYF.

V is TRBV3-1 (or the pseudogene TRBV3-2) and J is TRBJ1-1; 7 positions agree with TRBD1. The junction had 3 bases not matched to a gene; V was cut back by 4 bases and J by 7 bases. Germline CDR1 LGHDT, CDR2 YNNKEL (reference sequence). The CDR3 is 12 amino acids. The CDR3 DNA sequence: TGTGCCAGCAGCCCACAGGGGAATGAAGCTTTCTTT. It specifies CASSPQGNEAFF.

Only one count was recorded for this clone. This chain links TRBV16 with TRBJ2-5; D is unresolved. Trimming removed 0 bases at V and 1 base at J, with 6 bases between. The CDR3 length is 14 residues. In germline, CDR1 is KGHSY, CDR2 FQNENV. CDR3 sequence: CASSQSTVQETQYF. The DNA of the CDR3 is TGTGCCAGCAGCCAATCCACAGTCCAAGAGACCCAGTACTTC.

J is TRBJ2-2 and V is TRBV5-1, with TRBD1 matching over 8 bases. CDR1 and CDR2 (germline): SGHRS, YFSETQ. The ends lost 4 bases at V and 5 bases at J; junction bases unmatched: 4. The length of the CDR3 is 14 residues. For the CDR3, the DNA is TGCGCCAGCAGCGGTACAGGGGGAACCGGGGAGCTGTTTTTT. It is translated as CASSGTGGTGELFF.

The chain combines TRBV3-1 (or the pseudogene TRBV3-2) with TRBJ1-1, with 9 bases fitting TRBD1. This CDR3 region has 14 residues. Germline CDR1 and CDR2: LGHDT and YNNKEL (reference sequence). V dropped 4 bases and J dropped 5; count of bases not matched to a gene: 5. CDR3 in DNA: TGTGCCAGCAGCCTGGACAGGGGCTATACTGAAGCTTTCTTT. This translates into CASSLDRGYTEAFF.

This chain uses TRBV28 with TRBJ2-1; perhaps TRBD1 as D (5 bases). V shed 1 base and J shed 5 bases, with 12 bases lying between them. The germline CDR1 and CDR2 sequences are MDHEN and SYDVKM. The CDR3 length is 15 residues. The CDR3 reads CASSLLWGADNEQFF. The CDR3 bases are TGTGCCAGCAGTTTATTGTGGGGCGCGGACAATGAGCAGTTCTTC.

This clone was seen only once. The chain couples TRBV19 to TRBJ2-3; D possibly corresponds to TRBD2 (5 bases). The V gene's germline CDR1 is LNHDA and CDR2 SQIVND (reference sequence). CDR3 length: 15 amino acids. V was shortened by 10 bases and J by 6 bases, with 23 bases between the two germline ends. The CDR3 nucleotides read TGTGCCACCTCTCGCGGGCGGGCCAGAGCGGATACGCAGTATTTT. It codes for CATSRGRARADTQYF.

The chain recombines TRBV6-6 with TRBJ2-7; 7 positions agree with TRBD2. Germline loops: CDR1 MNHNY, CDR2 SVGAGI (reference sequence). The CDR3 contains 16 residues. With 4 bases clipped from V and 2 bases from J, the junction kept 11 bases outside the gene matches. The CDR3, as DNA: TGTGCCAGCAGTTCCAAAACGACTAGCTTCCCCTACGAGCAGTACTTC. Its translation: CASSSKTTSFPYEQYF.

The gene calls are TRBV5-5 and TRBJ2-6, with D hard to call. CDR3 length: 16 amino acids. Germline lookup yields CDR1 SGHKS and CDR2 YYEKEE (reference sequence). Trimming removed 3 bases at V and 1 base at J, with 11 bases between. This chain's CDR3 is CASSSRTGSGANVLTF. CDR3 nucleotide sequence: TGTGCCAGCAGCTCCAGAACCGGGTCTGGGGCCAACGTCCTGACTTTC.